These 11 T cell receptor beta chains were sequenced from one sample in a study of T cells in tumors after PD-1 blockade. Clones were read by immunoSEQ multiplex PCR, and TCRdb kept only the in-frame ones, dropping some. The sample includes around 51,000 clones, over 70% of them seen just once. The specimen comprised PBMCs, sampled before anti-PD-1 treatment. Source of these receptors: a human donor with basal cell carcinoma.

The chain has TRBV5-4 and TRBJ2-7; maybe TRBD2 (5 bases). The CDR3 is made up of 14 amino acids. Trimming stripped 7 bases from V and 2 bases from J, with 16 bases between. Germline CDR1 is SGHNT and CDR2 is YYREEE (reference sequence). CDR3 sequence: CASSPGGPPYEQYF. CDR3 bases: TGTGCCAGCTCACCAGGAGGACCACCCTACGAGCAGTACTTC.

The CDR3 coding sequence is TGTGCCAGCAGTGAAGGGGAGGGTTCAGATACGCAGTATTTT. Amino acids: CASSEGEGSDTQYF. The chain links TRBV6-4 to TRBJ2-3; 7 nucleotides align to TRBD2. The germline CDR1 and CDR2 sequences are MRHNA and SNTAGT. V lost 3 bases and J lost 4; bases outside the gene matches: 4. The CDR3 has 14 residues.

The gene calls are TRBV16 and TRBJ1-4; D uncertain. Trimming removed 2 bases from V and 0 bases from J, with 4 bases in between. Looked up from germline, CDR1 is KGHSY and CDR2 is FQNENV. This CDR3 spans 14 amino acids. CDR3 DNA sequence: TGTGCCAGCAGCCAAAGCACAACTAATGAAAAACTGTTTTTT. Protein sequence: CASSQSTTNEKLFF. Together with reference TRBV16 and TRBJ1-4, the CDR3 gives the full variable domain: GEEVAQTPKHLVRGEGQKAKLYCAPIKGHSYVFWYQQVLKNEFKFLISFQNENVFDETGMPKERFSAKCLPNSPCSLEIQATKLEDSAVYFCASSQSTTNEKLFFGSGTQLSVL.

The chain links TRBV27 to TRBJ1-1, with D tentatively TRBD1 (5 bases). The CDR3 is 12 residues long. V was pared by 4 bases and J by 7 bases, with 10 bases between. Per the germline V gene, CDR1 is MNHEY and CDR2 is SMNVEV (reference sequence). The CDR3: CASSSRDFEAFF. DNA for the CDR3: TGTGCCAGCAGTTCCCGGGACTTTGAAGCTTTCTTT.

The V and J genes are TRBV4-1 and TRBJ1-1; D call uncertain. The CDR3 length is 14 residues. V shed 7 bases and J shed 1 base, with 13 bases lying between them. Germline CDR1 reads MGHRA; CDR2 reads YSYEKL. The CDR3 loop is CASNPPGENTEAFF. The CDR3 nucleotides are TGCGCCAGCAACCCTCCGGGAGAGAACACTGAAGCTTTCTTT.

The gene calls are TRBV19 and TRBJ1-6; D gene ambiguous. Germline CDR1 reads LNHDA; CDR2 reads SQIVND (reference sequence). V was cut by 6 bases and J by 10 bases, with 10 bases left in between. This CDR3 comprises 12 residues. The CDR3, as DNA: TGTGCCAGTAGCAGAGACTGGTCACCCCTCCACTTT. It codes for CASSRDWSPLHF.

The chain employs TRBV10-3 and TRBJ2-3; the D is unclear. With 4 bases removed from V and 0 bases from J, the gap between germline ends came to 14 bases. Germline CDR1 ENHRY, CDR2 SYGVKD. The length of the CDR3 is 16 residues. The CDR3 is CAISGPTLSSTDTQYF. Written as DNA, the CDR3 is TGTGCCATCAGTGGGCCGACTCTCAGTAGCACAGATACGCAGTATTTT.

The chain employs TRBV6-5 and TRBJ1-2; tentatively, D is TRBD1 (6 bases). In germline, CDR1 is MNHEY, CDR2 SVGAGI. Between the trimmed V and J ends, which lost 0 bases and 8 bases, there was a span of 13 bases. This CDR3 contains 14 residues. CDR3 DNA sequence: TGTGCCAGCAGTTACTCGGGGGCGGGAGAGGGCTACACCTTC. Translated: CASSYSGAGEGYTF.

V and J are TRBV20-1 and TRBJ1-1; no reliable D call. The ends were cut back, 3 bases at V and 2 bases at J, with 13 bases in the middle. The germline V gene has CDR1 DFQATT and CDR2 SNEGSKA (reference sequence). The CDR3 consists of 14 residues. The CDR3 is CSASKVDSNTEAFF. The CDR3 nucleotides are TGCAGTGCTAGTAAGGTCGATTCCAACACTGAAGCTTTCTTT.

The chain carries TRBV4-1 and TRBJ2-1, with D possibly TRBD1 on 5 matching bases. The germline V and J ends were trimmed by 1 base and 6 bases, with 19 bases remaining between them. The CDR3 sequence is 17 residues long. Germline V lookup: CDR1 MGHRA, CDR2 YSYEKL. The CDR3 sequence is CASSQGYQGPLFNEQFF. In DNA, the CDR3 is TGCGCCAGCAGCCAAGGATATCAGGGCCCCCTTTTCAATGAGCAGTTCTTC.

This clone was counted between two and nine times. The V gene is TRBV5-4, the J gene TRBJ2-2; weak D call: TRBD2 (5 bases). The germline CDR1 and CDR2 sequences are SGHNT and YYREEE (reference sequence). There are 14 residues in the CDR3. With 2 bases removed from V and 8 bases from J, the gap between germline ends came to 13 bases. The CDR3 is CASSFTRAGGELFF. The CDR3 DNA is TGTGCCAGCAGCTTTACTAGAGCCGGGGGGGAGCTGTTTTTT.